This T cell receptor (beta chain) is from a study of T cell clones after liver transplantation (dated by TCRdb to the late 2010s). About the full investigation: Samples were obtained from ITN030ST, a randomized trial in which withdrawal of immunosuppression was attempted within 2 years of liver transplantation. As an antigen-independent comparator for the donor-reactive sequences, third party-reactive TCRbeta sequences from pre-transplant MLRs were identified as well. Donor-reactive T cell clones were identified by TCRbeta sequencing following a pre-transplant mixed lymphocyte reaction and were subsequently tracked in post-transplant blood. Of the eight recipients, a few were HCV-positive, while the remaining recipients had been transplanted for non-autoimmune, non-viral indications. No induction therapy was given to the subjects, and standard immunosuppression was administered until randomization at 12-24 months post-transplant. Tolerance was defined as complete immunosuppression withdrawal for at least one year with no rise in liver enzymes beyond twice the upper limit of normal. The study cohort included 8 liver transplant recipients, of whom 3 were classified as tolerant and 5 as non-tolerant. Blood samples were collected pre-transplant, pre-randomization before withdrawal, and post-randomization after either full withdrawal or failed withdrawal.

Broad study findings and their caveats: Conclusions were preliminary, limited by small, heterogeneous patient numbers and non-standardized post-transplant time points. After accounting for repertoire turnover, donor-reactive detection was significantly reduced in 7 of 8 subjects for CD4 and 8 of 8 for CD8. Without allograft tissue specimens, donor-reactive T cells may have migrated into the graft rather than being deleted. In a couple of subjects, low numbers of available donor cells limited the measurable donor-reactive repertoire. A greater decline was seen for donor-reactive sequences than for third party-reactive sequences, suggesting partial antigen-specific deletion unrelated to withdrawal success. A significant post-transplant decrease in circulating donor-reactive CD4 TCRbeta sequences was observed in most of the 8 subjects, irrespective of tolerance or HCV status.

Thawed unstimulated PBMCs were stained for CD3, CD4 and CD8 and FACS-sorted into CD3+CD4+ and CD3+CD8+ populations. All 8 studied subjects were randomized to withdrawal of immunosuppression. The Qiagen DNeasy Blood and Tissue Kit was used for isolation of genomic DNA. The germline V gene (reference sequence) gives CDR1 as MNHNY and CDR2 as SVGAGI. V and J are truncated by 6 bases and 0 bases respectively, leaving an intervening sequence of 12 bases. Taken from cysteine to phenylalanine, the CDR3 has 16 residues. This entry keeps only the CDR3 DNA: 48 bases, framed from base 1. High-throughput TCRbeta CDR3 sequencing of frozen genomic DNA was performed by immunoSEQ, including PCR amplification, mapping, bias correction and internal controls. The original methods were these. Only productive rearrangements were retained, with each unique TCRbeta sequence defined by its CDR3 nucleotide sequence together with its V and J gene. For classification of a sequence as donor-reactive, at least 5-fold expansion in CFSE-low cells relative to unstimulated pre-transplant cells and a frequency of at least 0.01% were required. Per-subject minimum frequency thresholds, based on the lowest-template unstimulated sample, ensured at least 90% detection power. Jensen-Shannon divergence between the top 1000 TCRbeta sequences after and before transplant was used to measure repertoire turnover. Two-sided Fisher's exact tests were used to test for changes in how often donor-reactive sequences were detected. Drawn from immuneACCESS, this table holds only the in-frame rearrangements with V and J called that TCRdb kept. Clones are partly lost; checked studies trace under half to an unresolved V gene and leave the rest unexplained. V, J and clone size are taken as reported in that table, and D and trimming were inferred from the DNA itself. The sample profile shows roughly 56,000 clones; 70% to 75% of them were found once. Clones ranked in the top ten supply 8.5% to 10% of the sample.

This clone was found once. No cognate antigen has been identified for it. No base qualities exist here, and no much larger clone lies one base off it. The TCR was taken from a human patient who received a liver transplant. After a transplant, the donor of the graft may account for some T cells. The starting material was CD4+ T cells from blood, obtained less than 70 months after liver transplant. The rearrangement combines TRBV6-6 with TRBJ1-6; too little of a D gene remains to name it. CDR3 protein: CASSREYNSYNSPLHF. DNA sequence: TGTGCCAGCAGCCGAGAATACAACTCCTATAATTCACCCCTCCACTTT.